This T cell receptor (beta chain) emerged from a study of shared clonotypes between healthy human individuals. For every subset, genomic DNA was evenly distributed across several immunoSEQ plates. Some clones are missing from TCRdb's copy, which holds only in-frame ones; the method was immunoSEQ multiplex PCR. Among about 1 million clones listed, about 76% were seen once. The CDR3 covers 13 residues. V lost 5 bases, J lost 5 bases, and 5 bases stayed unmatched. The germline gives CDR1 SGHVS, CDR2 FQNEAQ. The origin of this receptor is a man aged 18-30 years in good health. The sequenced sample consisted of memory CD4+ T cells sorted from blood. The subset was: CD45RA-negative fraction. V is TRBV7-8 and J is TRBJ1-2, with 7 nucleotides matching TRBD1. The CDR3 DNA reads TGTGCCAGCAGCACAGACAGGGTTTATGGCTACACCTTC. This gives the protein CASSTDRVYGYTF.